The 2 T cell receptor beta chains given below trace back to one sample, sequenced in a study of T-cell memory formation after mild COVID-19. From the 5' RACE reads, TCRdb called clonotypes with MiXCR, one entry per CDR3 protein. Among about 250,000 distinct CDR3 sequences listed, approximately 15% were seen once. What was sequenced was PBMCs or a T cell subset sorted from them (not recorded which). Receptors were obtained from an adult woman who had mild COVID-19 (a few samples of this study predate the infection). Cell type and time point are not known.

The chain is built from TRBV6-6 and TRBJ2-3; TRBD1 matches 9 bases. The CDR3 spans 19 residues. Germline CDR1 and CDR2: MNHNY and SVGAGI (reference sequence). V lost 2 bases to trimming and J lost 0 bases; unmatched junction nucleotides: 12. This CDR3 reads CASSYGRLGGTGSTDTQYF. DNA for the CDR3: TGTGCCAGCAGTTACGGTCGCCTAGGCGGGACAGGGAGCACAGATACGCAGTATTTT.

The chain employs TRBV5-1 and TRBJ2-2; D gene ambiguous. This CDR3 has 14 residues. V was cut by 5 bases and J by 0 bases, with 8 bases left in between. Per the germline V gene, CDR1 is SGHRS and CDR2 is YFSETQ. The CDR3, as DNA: TGCGCCAGCAGAGTAACGCCGAACACCGGGGAGCTGTTTTTT. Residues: CASRVTPNTGELFF. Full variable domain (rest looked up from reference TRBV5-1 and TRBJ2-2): KAGVTQTPRYLIKTRGQQVTLSCSPISGHRSVSWYQQTPGQGLQFLFEYFSETQRNKGNFPGRFSGRQFSNSRSEMNVSTLELGDSALYLCASRVTPNTGELFFGEGSRLTVL.